Detailed here is one T cell receptor (beta chain). Its target is not known. The sample originates from a study of CD8+ T cells in alopecia areata. Study observations and caveats: Lesional scalp exceeded normal scalp in clonality, especially in alopecia totalis/universalis.

Documented treatment: oral pan-JAK inhibitor, 5-10 mg twice daily. Peripheral blood samples and lesional scalp punch biopsies were obtained from alopecia areata patients. Extracted RNA was reverse transcribed into cDNA, the sequencing template. Some clones are missing from TCRdb's copy, which holds only in-frame ones; the method was immunoSEQ multiplex PCR. This table holds 110,000 or so clones, about three fifths found once. This TCR was sampled from a human donor with alopecia areata. Sequenced here: CD8+ T cells sorted from blood, sampled at week 4, from a patient treated with tofacitinib.

CDR3 protein: CSVVQGGGYTF. For the CDR3, the DNA is TGCAGCGTTGTACAGGGTGGTGGCTACACCTTC. This chain joins TRBV29-1 and TRBJ1-2, with D maybe TRBD1 (6 bases). Trimming took off 4 bases at V and 7 bases at J, with 10 bases between the two ends. The germline V gene has CDR1 SQVTM and CDR2 ANQGSEA. The CDR3 is 11 amino acids.